This passage covers 19 T cell receptor beta chains from one sample sequenced in a study of OX40 agonist ivuxolimab in advanced cancers. Assay: immunoSEQ multiplex PCR; the TCRdb copy retains only in-frame clones and omits some. The table lists about 64,000 clones, roughly 80% of them singletons. The specimen was CD4+ or CD8+ T cells sorted from blood, collected in a trial of the OX40 agonist ivuxolimab. The receptors stem from an adult with an advanced solid tumor such as melanoma, head and neck, liver or kidney cancer.

This sequence joins TRBV11-1 and TRBJ2-4, with 7 bases fitting TRBD1. Trimming took 5 bases from V and 0 from J; bases not matched to a gene: 4. The CDR3 has 15 residues. Per germline, CDR1 SGHAT and CDR2 FQDESV (reference sequence). The CDR3 spells CASSRDSLAKNIQYF. Here the CDR3 DNA reads TGTGCCAGCAGCAGGGACAGCTTAGCCAAAAACATTCAGTACTTC.

V and J are TRBV10-3 and TRBJ2-2; 10 positions match TRBD1. CDR3 length: 14 residues. V was clipped by 6 bases and J by 5 bases; unmatched bases: 3. Germline V lookup: CDR1 ENHRY, CDR2 SYGVKD. In DNA, the CDR3 is TGTGCCATCAGACGACAGGGGGCGACCGGGGAGCTGTTTTTT. Translating gives CAIRRQGATGELFF.

The chain employs TRBV19 and TRBJ1-1; D is ambiguous. Germline V gene sequence: CDR1 LNHDA, CDR2 SQIVND (reference sequence). This CDR3 spans 15 amino acids. V lost 7 bases to trimming and J lost 1 base, with 16 bases between them. Here the CDR3 DNA reads TGTGCCAGTACCCCTCGGGTAACACAGAACACTGAAGCTTTCTTT. It is translated as CASTPRVTQNTEAFF.

The genes are TRBV2 and TRBJ2-5; tentative D call: TRBD2 (7 bases). The germline V and J ends were trimmed by 5 bases and 5 bases, with 18 bases remaining between them. This CDR3 is built from 15 residues. Germline-derived CDR1 and CDR2 are SNHLY and FYNNEI. CDR3 protein: CASSTGRDNWETQYF. In nucleotides, the CDR3 is TGTGCCAGCAGTACAGGGAGGGACAATTGGGAGACCCAGTACTTC.

This sequence joins TRBV5-1 and TRBJ1-5; D ambiguous. The CDR3 is 14 residues long. Germline CDR1 SGHRS, CDR2 YFSETQ. V lost 0 bases to trimming and J lost 7 bases, with 11 bases between them. The CDR3 spells CASSLDGRGQPQHF. CDR3 in DNA: TGCGCCAGCAGCTTGGACGGCCGAGGGCAGCCCCAGCATTTT.

The V and J genes are TRBV5-1 and TRBJ2-1; 8 nucleotides align to TRBD2. The CDR3 covers 16 residues. J lost 4 bases, V lost 0 bases, and 6 bases had no gene match. Germline V lookup: CDR1 SGHRS, CDR2 YFSETQ. CDR3 sequence: CASSLAAGGLYNEQFF. CDR3 DNA sequence: TGCGCCAGCAGCTTGGCCGCGGGGGGCCTGTACAATGAGCAGTTCTTC.

This clone was found a few times. This chain connects TRBV11-1 to TRBJ2-2; TRBD2 is a possible D gene (5 bases). Trimming removed 7 bases from V and 4 bases from J, with 16 bases in between. Per the germline V gene, CDR1 is SGHAT and CDR2 is FQDESV (reference sequence). This CDR3 contains 15 residues. As DNA, the CDR3 is TGTGCCAGCACCAGAAAGAGGGAACCCACCGGGGAGCTGTTTTTT. Translation: CASTRKREPTGELFF.

The chain has TRBV5-4 and TRBJ2-7; 8 bases are a match to TRBD2. J was trimmed by 0 bases and V by 0 bases; bases with no gene match: 2. Germline CDR1 reads SGHNT; CDR2 reads YYREEE (reference sequence). CDR3 length equals 15 residues. The CDR3 sequence is CASSLGSGSSYEQYF. Written as DNA, the CDR3 is TGTGCCAGCAGCTTGGGCAGCGGGAGCTCCTACGAGCAGTACTTC. Complete variable domain (other parts from reference TRBV5-4 and TRBJ2-7): ETGVTQSPTHLIKTRGQQVTLRCSSQSGHNTVSWYQQALGQGPQFIFQYYREEENGRGNFPPRFSGLQFPNYSSELNVNALELDDSALYLCASSLGSGSSYEQYFGPGTRLTVT.

This chain connects TRBV28 to TRBJ1-5; TRBD1 agrees at 8 bases. Germline CDR1 MDHEN, CDR2 SYDVKM. V lost 8 bases, J lost 1 base, and 13 bases stayed unmatched. This CDR3 contains 17 residues. The CDR3 region has the DNA TGTGCCAGCCTTGTGGGCAGGGGGCGCGAAAGCAATCAGCCCCAGCATTTT. Protein sequence: CASLVGRGRESNQPQHF.

V gene TRBV19 combines with J gene TRBJ2-7, with a tentative D call TRBD1 (5 bases). Looked up from germline, CDR1 is LNHDA and CDR2 is SQIVND (reference sequence). V shed 4 bases and J shed 3 bases, with 13 bases lying between them. This CDR3 comprises 14 residues. The DNA of the CDR3 is TGTGCCAGTAGTACCAGGGAACGCGGCTACGAGCAGTACTTC. It translates to CASSTRERGYEQYF. The variable domain in full, completed from reference TRBV19 and TRBJ2-7, reads DGGITQSPKYLFRKEGQNVTLSCEQNLNHDAMYWYRQDPGQGLRLIYYSQIVNDFQKGDIAEGYSVSREKKESFPLTVTSAQKNPTAFYLCASSTRERGYEQYFGPGTRLTVT.

This rearrangement joins TRBV29-1 to TRBJ2-3; D call uncertain. The germline V gene has CDR1 SQVTM and CDR2 ANQGSEA. V was clipped by 5 bases and J by 0 bases, with 6 bases between them. This CDR3 has 12 amino acids. In DNA form, the CDR3 reads TGCAGCGTTTTCGGCAGCACAGATACGCAGTATTTT. Translation gives CSVFGSTDTQYF.

Written as DNA, the CDR3 is TGTGCCAGCAGTGTTTCGTTAACAGACTCCTACGAGCAGTACTTC. It translates to CASSVSLTDSYEQYF. The rearrangement links TRBV2 to TRBJ2-7; no clear D gene. V was cut by 4 bases and J by 0 bases, with 13 bases left in between. This CDR3 is built from 15 residues. Germline values: CDR1 SNHLY, CDR2 FYNNEI.

This clone was found once. CDR3 DNA sequence: TGTGCCAGCAGCGTAGGTGGGCAGGGCAGGAACACTGAAGCTTTCTTT. This gives the protein CASSVGGQGRNTEAFF. This rearrangement joins TRBV9 to TRBJ1-1; D is perhaps TRBD1 (5 bases). Trimming left V 0 bases short and J 1 base short, with 13 bases between. The CDR3 sequence is 16 residues long. Germline assignment: CDR1 SGDLS and CDR2 YYNGEE.

The chain has TRBV7-9 and TRBJ2-3; D is ambiguous. This CDR3 has 13 amino acids. Per germline, CDR1 SEHNR and CDR2 FQNEAQ (reference sequence). V lost 1 base, J lost 6 bases, and 8 bases lay in between. The CDR3 nucleotides read TGTGCCAGCAGCTTAGACGCCGGTGATACGCAGTATTTT. It codes for CASSLDAGDTQYF.

This clone occurred once. The gene calls are TRBV5-1 and TRBJ1-6; 10 nucleotides align to TRBD1. Germline lookup yields CDR1 SGHRS and CDR2 YFSETQ. CDR3 length: 18 residues. J was trimmed by 9 bases and V by 4 bases; bases with no gene match: 16. CDR3 in DNA: TGCGCCAGCAGCACAGCCGGGACAGGGGATAGAAGGGGTTCACCCCTCCACTTT. It specifies CASSTAGTGDRRGSPLHF.

This rearrangement joins TRBV4-2 to TRBJ2-3; 9 nucleotides agree with TRBD2. Germline lookup yields CDR1 LGHNA and CDR2 YNFKEQ. The CDR3 consists of 18 residues. The J segment lost 2 bases and the V segment lost 1 base, leaving 10 bases of the junction unmatched. The CDR3 here is CASSQVVKTSGATDTQYF. The CDR3 DNA reads TGTGCCAGCAGCCAAGTTGTCAAGACTAGCGGAGCCACAGATACGCAGTATTTT.

The V call is TRBV4-1, the J call TRBJ2-3; D is possibly TRBD2 (5 bases). The V end was cut by 0 bases, the J end by 7 bases, with 14 bases between. Looked up from germline, CDR1 is MGHRA and CDR2 is YSYEKL. This CDR3 region has 15 residues. The CDR3 DNA reads as TGCGCCAGCAGCCAAGACGCACAAGGAGGCTATACGCAGTATTTT. It specifies CASSQDAQGGYTQYF.

This clone was counted a single time. The chain employs TRBV7-3 and TRBJ2-7; 7 bases match TRBD1. This CDR3 is 13 amino acids long. The germline V gene encodes CDR1 SGHTA and CDR2 FQGTGA. Germline trimming cut 3 bases from V and 5 bases from J; bases unmatched to any gene: 4. This CDR3 is CASSLTGLDEQYF. For the CDR3, the DNA is TGTGCCAGCAGCTTGACAGGGTTGGACGAGCAGTACTTC.

This chain uses TRBV7-2 with TRBJ1-1; possible D gene TRBD1, 5 bases. Trimming took off 6 bases at V and 1 base at J, with 9 bases between the two ends. CDR3 size: 13 residues. Germline V CDR1 and CDR2: SGHTA, FQGNSA. The CDR3 DNA reads TGTGCCAGCAGTACAGGAAGGAACACTGAAGCTTTCTTT. Encoded protein: CASSTGRNTEAFF. Full variable domain (outside the CDR3, taken from reference TRBV7-2 and TRBJ1-1): GAGVSQSPSNKVTEKGKDVELRCDPISGHTALYWYRQSLGQGLEFLIYFQGNSAPDKSGLPSDRFSAERTGGSVSTLTIQRTQQEDSAVYLCASSTGRNTEAFFGQGTRLTVV.